The 7 T cell receptor beta chains below were found in one sample sequenced in a study of blood T cell repertoires in COVID-19. Method: immunoSEQ multiplex PCR; TCRdb's copy keeps in-frame clones and lacks some. The sample includes about 200,000 clones, approximately 84% seen only once; the top ten take 4% to 5%. The source material was peripheral blood. The receptors come from a woman older than 75 with acute or convalescent COVID-19.

This clone was observed a single time. V and J are TRBV5-1 and TRBJ2-1; D ambiguous. Germline V gives CDR1 SGHRS, CDR2 YFSETQ. This CDR3 comprises 11 residues. Trimming shortened V by 4 bases and J by 5 bases, and 4 bases separated the two germline ends. The CDR3 region has the DNA TGCGCCAGCAGCGGGCACAATGAGCAGTTCTTC. Translated, it gives CASSGHNEQFF. The full variable domain, in which reference TRBV5-1 and TRBJ2-1 provide the parts outside the CDR3, is KAGVTQTPRYLIKTRGQQVTLSCSPISGHRSVSWYQQTPGQGLQFLFEYFSETQRNKGNFPGRFSGRQFSNSRSEMNVSTLELGDSALYLCASSGHNEQFFGPGTRLTVL.

This chain connects TRBV12-3 or TRBV12-4 to TRBJ1-6; D perhaps matches TRBD1 (5 bases). Trimming took off 8 bases at V and 13 bases at J, with 15 bases between the two ends. The CDR3 runs 12 residues. CDR3 in DNA: TGTGCCAGCGCCTCCTTACAGGTGCCCCTCCACTTT. Translated: CASASLQVPLHF.

The CDR3: CASMGHPGQGPYPYGYTF. The CDR3 DNA sequence: TGTGCCAGCATGGGTCACCCGGGACAGGGGCCCTACCCCTATGGCTACACCTTC. The V and J genes are TRBV2 and TRBJ1-2; 10 bases map to TRBD1. Looked up from germline, CDR1 is SNHLY and CDR2 is FYNNEI. This CDR3 has 18 amino acids. Losses at the gene ends were 7 bases for V and 4 bases for J; bases not matched to a gene: 18.

The chain employs TRBV18 and TRBJ1-1; D perhaps matches TRBD1 (5 bases). This CDR3 contains 12 residues. V shed 4 bases and J shed 7 bases, with 10 bases lying between them. The germline V gene encodes CDR1 KGHSH and CDR2 LQKENI. The CDR3 loop reads CASSLGQGEAFF. The CDR3 DNA reads TGTGCCAGCTCACTGGGGCAGGGTGAAGCTTTCTTT.

The genes are TRBV5-1 and TRBJ1-5, with no clear D. The V and J ends lost 0 bases and 0 bases respectively, with 7 bases between them. From germline, CDR1 is SGHRS and CDR2 YFSETQ. There are 15 residues in the CDR3. The CDR3 DNA sequence: TGCGCCAGCAGCTTGGCCGGTAATAGCAATCAGCCCCAGCATTTT. This encodes CASSLAGNSNQPQHF.

The chain joins TRBV19 to TRBJ2-3; D is perhaps TRBD1 (6 bases). V lost 4 bases and J 3 bases, leaving 17 bases between the germline ends. The germline CDR1 and CDR2 sequences are LNHDA and SQIVND (reference sequence). CDR3 size: 16 residues. The CDR3 loop reads CASSKGVGGTTDTQYF. The CDR3 DNA sequence: TGTGCCAGTAGTAAAGGGGTAGGGGGAACTACAGATACGCAGTATTTT. The entire variable domain, with the rest obtained from reference TRBV19 and TRBJ2-3, is as follows: DGGITQSPKYLFRKEGQNVTLSCEQNLNHDAMYWYRQDPGQGLRLIYYSQIVNDFQKGDIAEGYSVSREKKESFPLTVTSAQKNPTAFYLCASSKGVGGTTDTQYFGPGTRLTVL.

This clone turned up a few times. V is TRBV5-4 and J is TRBJ2-7; TRBD2 matches at 7 bases. Germline CDR1 and CDR2: SGHNT and YYREEE (reference sequence). This CDR3 has 13 residues. V shed 3 bases, J shed 6 bases, and the junction held 6 bases outside the gene matches. The CDR3 DNA reads as TGTGCCAGCAGCTGGGAGGGTTTCGGCGAGCAGTACTTC. Its translation: CASSWEGFGEQYF.